Following are 22 T cell receptor beta chains from one sample sequenced in a study of blood T cell repertoires in COVID-19. Method: immunoSEQ multiplex PCR; TCRdb's copy keeps in-frame clones and lacks some. The sample yields roughly 160,000 clones, about 87% seen once. Input material: peripheral blood. The source is a woman of 80 years or more with COVID-19, enrolled during active disease.

The chain combines TRBV6-2 or TRBV6-3 with TRBJ2-4; tentative D call: TRBD1 (6 bases). This CDR3 has 13 residues. V dropped 6 bases and J dropped 5 bases, with 11 bases sitting between them. The V gene's germline CDR1 is MNHEY and CDR2 SVGEGT. CDR3 in amino acids: CASSRDTQNIQYF. The CDR3 DNA sequence: TGTGCCAGCAGCAGGGACACCCAAAACATTCAGTACTTC.

The J gene is TRBJ2-1, the V gene TRBV6-1, with D possibly matching TRBD1 (5 bases). The length of the CDR3 is 14 residues. Germline V gene data show CDR1 as MNHNS and CDR2 as SASEGT. The V and J ends lost 3 bases and 4 bases respectively, with 10 bases between them. The CDR3 DNA reads TGTGCCAGCAGTGAGAAGGCAGGGTACAATGAGCAGTTCTTC. It codes for CASSEKAGYNEQFF.

This sequence joins TRBV5-6 and TRBJ2-7; 11 nucleotides match TRBD2. The CDR3 has 16 amino acids. V was clipped by 2 bases and J by 5 bases; unmatched bases: 9. The germline gives CDR1 SGHDT, CDR2 YYEEEE. CDR3 nucleotide sequence: TGTGCCAGCAGCTTTAGCGGGAGGGCCCCTCTAAACGAGCAGTACTTC. Protein sequence: CASSFSGRAPLNEQYF.

The chain uses TRBV10-3 and TRBJ1-5; tentatively, D is TRBD1 (5 bases). Trimming stripped 3 bases from V and 6 bases from J, with 9 bases between. The V gene's germline CDR1 is ENHRY and CDR2 SYGVKD. The CDR3 loop spans 13 amino acids. CDR3 loop: CAISETGPQPQHF. The CDR3 DNA follows: TGTGCCATCAGTGAAACAGGTCCTCAGCCCCAGCATTTT.

CDR3 sequence reads: CASHRGTEAFF. The CDR3 DNA sequence: TGCGCCAGTCACAGGGGCACTGAAGCTTTCTTT. This sequence joins TRBV5-1 and TRBJ1-1; TRBD1 matches at 7 bases. This CDR3 region has 11 residues. The germline V gene encodes CDR1 SGHRS and CDR2 YFSETQ. With V trimmed by 8 bases and J by 4 bases, 2 bases remained unmatched.

This clone was observed once. V usage is TRBV4-1 and J usage is TRBJ1-1; TRBD1 might be the D (5 bases). The germline V gene encodes CDR1 MGHRA and CDR2 YSYEKL. V was clipped by 0 bases and J by 2 bases, with 10 bases between them. The CDR3 covers 15 residues. This CDR3 is CASSQEHRSNTEAFF. CDR3 coding DNA: TGCGCCAGCAGCCAAGAACACAGGTCCAACACTGAAGCTTTCTTT.

The chain employs TRBV19 and TRBJ1-1; D unresolved. The CDR3 spans 13 residues. Per germline, CDR1 LNHDA and CDR2 SQIVND (reference sequence). V shed 10 bases and J shed 4 bases, with 16 bases lying between them. For the CDR3, the DNA is TGTGCCACCGGACGTAACGCGGGCACTGAAGCTTTCTTT. Translated, it gives CATGRNAGTEAFF.

The rearrangement links TRBV7-8 to TRBJ1-3; D remains ambiguous. This CDR3 is built from 15 residues. The V and J ends lost 2 bases and 0 bases respectively, with 8 bases between them. Germline V CDR1 and CDR2: SGHVS, FQNEAQ. Here the CDR3 DNA reads TGTGCCAGCAGCTTAAATGACTACTCTGGAAACACCATATATTTT. Translation gives CASSLNDYSGNTIYF. Looking up the rest from reference TRBV7-8 and TRBJ1-3 gives the full variable domain: GAGVSQSPRYKVAKRGQDVALRCDPISGHVSLFWYQQALGQGPEFLTYFQNEAQLDKSGLPSDRFFAERPEGSVSTLKIQRTQQEDSAVYLCASSLNDYSGNTIYFGEGSWLTVV.

This chain connects TRBV29-1 to TRBJ2-2; 13 bases agree with TRBD2. The length of the CDR3 is 15 residues. Germline values: CDR1 SQVTM, CDR2 ANQGSEA. V lost 6 bases and J lost 5; bases outside the gene matches: 6. The CDR3 here is CSVPGLAGPTGELFF. CDR3 nucleotides: TGCAGCGTCCCGGGACTAGCGGGACCAACCGGGGAGCTGTTTTTT.

V and J are TRBV18 and TRBJ2-1, with a weak D call TRBD2 (6 bases). V dropped 2 bases and J dropped 9 bases, with 17 bases sitting between them. From germline, CDR1 is KGHSH and CDR2 LQKENI. The CDR3 runs 15 residues. The CDR3: CASSPTRDSSREQFF. The CDR3 nucleotides read TGTGCCAGCTCACCAACTCGGGACTCTTCGCGTGAGCAGTTCTTC.

In its sample, this clone was seen once. The chain couples TRBV6-6 to TRBJ1-1; D perhaps matches TRBD1 (6 bases). Trimming took 5 bases from V and 1 from J, leaving 14 bases between them. Germline V lookup: CDR1 MNHNY, CDR2 SVGAGI (reference sequence). The CDR3 has 15 residues. CDR3 in DNA: TGTGCCAGCAGTCCGTTGACAGGCTCGAACACTGAAGCTTTCTTT. Amino acids: CASSPLTGSNTEAFF.

The chain joins TRBV28 to TRBJ2-5; a possible D gene is TRBD1 (6 bases). Deletions cut 6 bases from V and 5 bases from J, with 13 bases between. Germline loops: CDR1 MDHEN, CDR2 SYDVKM. This CDR3 region has 13 residues. The CDR3 sequence is CASRQQGSETQYF. CDR3 DNA: TGTGCCAGCAGACAACAGGGCTCCGAGACCCAGTACTTC.

The CDR3 region has the DNA TGTGCTAGTGGTTTGGGGACAGGGAACACTGAAGCTTTCTTT. Its protein product is CASGLGTGNTEAFF. The chain combines TRBV12-5 with TRBJ1-1, with 7 bases aligning to TRBD1. Germline-derived CDR1 and CDR2 are LGHNT and FRNRAP. The junction had 0 bases not matched to a gene; V was cut back by 1 base and J by 1 base. CDR3 length equals 14 residues. Full variable domain (rest looked up from reference TRBV12-5 and TRBJ1-1): DARVTQTPRHKVTEMGQEVTMRCQPILGHNTVFWYRQTMMQGLELLAYFRNRAPLDDSGMPKDRFSAEMPDATLATLKIQPSEPRDSAVYFCASGLGTGNTEAFFGQGTRLTVV.

This chain connects TRBV6-2 or TRBV6-3 to TRBJ2-5; D is perhaps TRBD1 (6 bases). V dropped 6 bases and J dropped 5 bases, with 22 bases sitting between them. The CDR3 sequence is 16 residues long. Germline loops: CDR1 MNHEY, CDR2 SVGEGT. CDR3 sequence reads: CASSRPDSVGVETQYF. The CDR3, as DNA: TGTGCCAGCAGCCGACCGGACAGCGTCGGCGTTGAGACCCAGTACTTC.

This clone appeared once. The chain is built from TRBV27 and TRBJ2-1; 9 positions agree with TRBD2. Per germline, CDR1 MNHEY and CDR2 SMNVEV (reference sequence). This CDR3 is 14 amino acids long. With V trimmed by 5 bases and J by 8 bases, 7 bases remained unmatched. The DNA of the CDR3 is TGTGCCAGCAGTCTGGCGGGAGGGTTTGATGAGCAGTTCTTC. The encoded protein is CASSLAGGFDEQFF.

This rearrangement joins TRBV10-3 to TRBJ1-1; 7 positions agree with TRBD1. The CDR3 contains 17 residues. The J segment lost 1 base and the V segment lost 0 bases, leaving 8 bases of the junction unmatched. Germline CDR1 is ENHRY and CDR2 is SYGVKD. CDR3 amino acids: CAISESIVGTENTEAFF. In nucleotides, the CDR3 is TGTGCCATCAGTGAGTCGATTGTAGGGACAGAGAACACTGAAGCTTTCTTT.

The chain links TRBV21-1 to TRBJ1-1; TRBD1 is the table's D call, not checked against the DNA. TRBV21-1 is designated a pseudogene. The CDR3 has 17 amino acids. CDR3 sequence reads: CASSPACEDKGDTEAFF. The CDR3 bases are TGTGCCAGCAGCCCCGCTTGTGAGGACAAAGGGGACACTGAAGCTTTCTTT.

This chain links TRBV5-1 with TRBJ2-1; 7 bases agree with TRBD2. CDR1 is SGHRS and CDR2 is YFSETQ in the germline V gene. V lost 10 bases, J lost 5 bases, and 12 bases stayed unmatched. The CDR3 is 14 residues long. The CDR3 spells CASRKAGLDNEQFF. For the CDR3, the DNA is TGCGCCTCCCGGAAGGCAGGACTAGACAATGAGCAGTTCTTC.

This clone is classed as medium-sized (0.01 to 0.1%). The rearrangement uses TRBV28 and TRBJ2-7, with D uncertain. The CDR3 runs to 16 residues. Trimming took off 4 bases at V and 4 bases at J, with 20 bases between the two ends. Germline CDR1 is MDHEN and CDR2 is SYDVKM. In DNA form, the CDR3 reads TGTGCCAGCAGTTCCGCCGCGACCTGGGCCCGGTACGAGCAGTACTTC. It specifies CASSSAATWARYEQYF.

The chain has TRBV18 and TRBJ1-6, with 7 bases that match TRBD1. The CDR3 extends over 15 amino acids. The germline gives CDR1 KGHSH, CDR2 LQKENI. J gave up 11 bases and V 3 bases, and 10 bases lay outside the gene matches. This chain's CDR3 is CASSPTGTIQAPLHF. CDR3 bases: TGTGCCAGCTCACCGACAGGGACCATTCAAGCACCCCTCCACTTT.

The chain couples TRBV5-6 to TRBJ2-5, with TRBD1 identical over 8 bases. The CDR3 loop spans 14 amino acids. With 4 bases clipped from V and 4 bases from J, the junction kept 6 bases outside the gene matches. The germline gives CDR1 SGHDT, CDR2 YYEEEE. This CDR3 is CASSAGGPGETQYF. CDR3 nucleotide sequence: TGTGCCAGCAGCGCAGGGGGCCCCGGAGAGACCCAGTACTTC.

The chain is built from TRBV7-9 and TRBJ2-1; TRBD2 matches 12 bases. Trimming took 5 bases from V and 4 from J; bases not matched to a gene: 9. Germline V gene sequence: CDR1 SEHNR, CDR2 FQNEAQ (reference sequence). The CDR3 is 17 residues long. The CDR3 sequence is CASSLLAGGQSYNEQFF. The CDR3 nucleotides are TGTGCCAGCAGCCTCCTAGCGGGAGGGCAATCGTACAATGAGCAGTTCTTC.